These 11 T cell receptor beta chains were sequenced from one sample in a study of human thymus T cells. Method: immunoSEQ multiplex PCR; TCRdb's copy keeps in-frame clones and lacks some. Among tens of thousands of clones listed, 90% to 95% were seen once. Sequencing was carried out using blood. These receptor sequences come from a boy younger than two with a congenital heart defect but otherwise immunologically healthy.

The rearrangement joins TRBV7-8 to TRBJ1-1, with D perhaps matching TRBD1 (5 bases). V was pared by 5 bases and J by 3 bases, with 22 bases between. Per germline, CDR1 SGHVS and CDR2 FQNEAQ. CDR3 length: 17 residues. The CDR3 nucleotides are TGTGCCAGCAGCCGCTGGCAGGGCAGTGGTATAGACACTGAAGCTTTCTTT. This codes for CASSRWQGSGIDTEAFF.

The rearrangement uses TRBV9 and TRBJ1-3; 7 bases line up with TRBD1. This CDR3 comprises 15 residues. Germline CDR1 reads SGDLS; CDR2 reads YYNGEE. With 0 bases clipped from V and 4 bases from J, the junction kept 4 bases outside the gene matches. The CDR3, as DNA: TGTGCCAGCAGCGTAGCGACAGGGTGGGGAAACACCATATATTTT. Protein product: CASSVATGWGNTIYF.

This chain uses TRBV19 with TRBJ1-1; D is undetermined. Germline assignment: CDR1 LNHDA and CDR2 SQIVND (reference sequence). CDR3 size: 12 residues. V was pared by 6 bases and J by 6 bases, with 11 bases between. CDR3 sequence reads: CASSLSGPEAFF. The CDR3 bases are TGTGCCAGTAGCTTATCCGGGCCTGAAGCTTTCTTT.

The chain links TRBV5-4 to TRBJ2-1, with 9 bases identical to TRBD2. V dropped 3 bases and J dropped 2; count of bases not matched to a gene: 6. Germline values: CDR1 SGHNT, CDR2 YYREEE (reference sequence). The CDR3 totals 16 residues. This CDR3 reads CASSSSAGGPYNEQFF. The CDR3 DNA follows: TGTGCCAGCAGCTCATCGGCGGGAGGGCCCTACAATGAGCAGTTCTTC.

The table lists this clone with a count of one. The gene calls are TRBV10-3 and TRBJ1-2, with a tentative D call TRBD1 (6 bases). Trimming left V 5 bases short and J 6 bases short, with 7 bases between. The germline V gene encodes CDR1 ENHRY and CDR2 SYGVKD. The CDR3 is 11 amino acids. CDR3 amino acids: CAISYRDGYTF. CDR3 coding DNA: TGTGCCATCAGTTACAGGGATGGCTACACCTTC.

J is TRBJ2-3 and V is TRBV7-9; 10 nucleotides agree with TRBD2. There are 15 residues in the CDR3. CDR1 and CDR2 (germline): SEHNR, FQNEAQ (reference sequence). V gave up 10 bases and J gave up 4 bases; unmatched junction bases: 11. Here the CDR3 DNA reads TGTGCCACCGGGGCAGCGGGGGGGCCTGCAGATACGCAGTATTTT. Amino acids: CATGAAGGPADTQYF.

This chain uses TRBV4-1 with TRBJ1-2, with 7 nucleotides matching TRBD1. The trim removed 1 base at V and 1 base at J, leaving 3 bases unmatched. Germline loops: CDR1 MGHRA, CDR2 YSYEKL. The CDR3 is 15 residues long. CDR3 sequence reads: CASSQGPGGNYGYTF. The CDR3 nucleotides are TGCGCCAGCAGCCAAGGTCCAGGGGGTAACTATGGCTACACCTTC.

The V and J genes are TRBV6-4 and TRBJ2-3, with TRBD2 matching 9 bases. Unmatched junction bases numbered 7, after V lost 2 bases and J lost 4 bases. CDR3 length equals 16 residues. Per germline, CDR1 MRHNA and CDR2 SNTAGT. CDR3 in amino acids: CASSDRRGGPPDTQYF. Here the CDR3 DNA reads TGTGCCAGCAGTGACAGGCGGGGGGGCCCCCCAGATACGCAGTATTTT.

V gene TRBV9 combines with J gene TRBJ2-5, with 7 bases lining up with TRBD2. Germline loops: CDR1 SGDLS, CDR2 YYNGEE. V shed 2 bases, J shed 5 bases, and the junction held 6 bases outside the gene matches. This CDR3 spans 14 amino acids. CDR3 sequence reads: CASSVSSGGETQYF. CDR3 nucleotides: TGTGCCAGCAGCGTGTCCTCCGGGGGGGAGACCCAGTACTTC. Together with reference TRBV9 and TRBJ2-5, the CDR3 gives the full variable domain: DSGVTQTPKHLITATGQRVTLRCSPRSGDLSVYWYQQSLDQGLQFLIQYYNGEERAKGNILERFSAQQFPDLHSELNLSSLELGDSALYFCASSVSSGGETQYFGPGTRLLVL.

This chain connects TRBV4-1 to TRBJ2-1, with 8 nucleotides matching TRBD1. The germline gives CDR1 MGHRA, CDR2 YSYEKL. V was pared by 5 bases and J by 4 bases, with 10 bases of the junction left unmatched. This CDR3 has 16 amino acids. The CDR3 DNA sequence: TGCGCCAGCAGCTTAAACCCCGGGACAGGATACAATGAGCAGTTCTTC. It encodes CASSLNPGTGYNEQFF.

V usage is TRBV7-6 and J usage is TRBJ2-2, with 13 nucleotides matching TRBD2. The germline V gene has CDR1 SGHVS and CDR2 FNYEAQ. After removal of 5 bases from V and 3 bases from J, the junction contained 9 bases not matched to a gene. This CDR3 comprises 18 residues. The CDR3 coding sequence is TGTGCCAGCAGCCCGCGACTAGCGGGAGGTGCGGACACCGGGGAGCTGTTTTTT. Residues: CASSPRLAGGADTGELFF.